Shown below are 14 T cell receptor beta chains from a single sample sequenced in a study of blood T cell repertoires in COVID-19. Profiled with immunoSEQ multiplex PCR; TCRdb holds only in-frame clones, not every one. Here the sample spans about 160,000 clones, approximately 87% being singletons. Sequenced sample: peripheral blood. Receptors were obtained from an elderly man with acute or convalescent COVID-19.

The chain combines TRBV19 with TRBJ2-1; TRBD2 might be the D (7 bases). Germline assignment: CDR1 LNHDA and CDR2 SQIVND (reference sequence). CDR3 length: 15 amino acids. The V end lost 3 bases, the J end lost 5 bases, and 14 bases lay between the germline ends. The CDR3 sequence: CASSIPGGPNNEQFF. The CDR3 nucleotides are TGTGCCAGTAGTATCCCCGGGGGGCCAAACAATGAGCAGTTCTTC.

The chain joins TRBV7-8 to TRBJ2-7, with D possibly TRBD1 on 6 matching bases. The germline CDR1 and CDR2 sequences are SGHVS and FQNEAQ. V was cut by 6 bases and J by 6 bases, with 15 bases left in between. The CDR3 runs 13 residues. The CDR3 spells CASSYGGRGEQYF. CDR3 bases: TGTGCCAGCAGTTATGGGGGCCGGGGCGAGCAGTACTTC. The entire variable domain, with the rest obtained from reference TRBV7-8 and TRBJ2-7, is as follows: GAGVSQSPRYKVAKRGQDVALRCDPISGHVSLFWYQQALGQGPEFLTYFQNEAQLDKSGLPSDRFFAERPEGSVSTLKIQRTQQEDSAVYLCASSYGGRGEQYFGPGTRLTVT.

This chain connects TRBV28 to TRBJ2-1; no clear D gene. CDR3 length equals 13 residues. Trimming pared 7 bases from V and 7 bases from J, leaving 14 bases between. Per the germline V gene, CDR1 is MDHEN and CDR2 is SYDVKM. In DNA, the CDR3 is TGTGCCAGCACCTCGCGGAGAAGGAATGAGCAGTTCTTC. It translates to CASTSRRRNEQFF.

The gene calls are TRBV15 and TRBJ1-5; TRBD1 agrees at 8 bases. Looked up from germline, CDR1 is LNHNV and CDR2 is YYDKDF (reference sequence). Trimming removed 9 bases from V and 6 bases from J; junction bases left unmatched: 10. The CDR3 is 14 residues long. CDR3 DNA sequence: TGTGCCACATCGATGGGACAGGCGATTCAGCCCCAGCATTTT. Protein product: CATSMGQAIQPQHF.

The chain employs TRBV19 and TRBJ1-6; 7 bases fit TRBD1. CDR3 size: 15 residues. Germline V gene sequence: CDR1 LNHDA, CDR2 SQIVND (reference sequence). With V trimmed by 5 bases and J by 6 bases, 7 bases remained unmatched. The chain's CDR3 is CASSGRDRFNSPLHF. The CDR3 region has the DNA TGTGCCAGTAGTGGGCGGGACAGATTTAATTCACCCCTCCACTTT.

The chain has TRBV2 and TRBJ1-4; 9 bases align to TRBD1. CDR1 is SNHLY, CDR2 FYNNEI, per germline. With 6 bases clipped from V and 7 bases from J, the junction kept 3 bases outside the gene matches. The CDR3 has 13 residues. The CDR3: CASRRQGGEKLFF. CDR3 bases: TGTGCCAGCAGAAGACAGGGGGGTGAAAAACTGTTTTTT.

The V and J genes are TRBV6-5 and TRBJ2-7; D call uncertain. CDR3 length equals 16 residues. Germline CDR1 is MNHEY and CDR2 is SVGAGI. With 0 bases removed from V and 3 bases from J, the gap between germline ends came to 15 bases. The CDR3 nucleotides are TGTGCCAGCAGTTACTCGTCTACTTGGTACGACTACGAGCAGTACTTC. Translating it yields CASSYSSTWYDYEQYF.

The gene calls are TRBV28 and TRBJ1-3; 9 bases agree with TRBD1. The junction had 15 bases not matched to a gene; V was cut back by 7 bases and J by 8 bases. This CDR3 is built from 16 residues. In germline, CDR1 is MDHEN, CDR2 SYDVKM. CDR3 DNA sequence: TGTGCCAGCATCACCCACCGGGACAGGGTCGCAGACACCATATATTTT. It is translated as CASITHRDRVADTIYF.

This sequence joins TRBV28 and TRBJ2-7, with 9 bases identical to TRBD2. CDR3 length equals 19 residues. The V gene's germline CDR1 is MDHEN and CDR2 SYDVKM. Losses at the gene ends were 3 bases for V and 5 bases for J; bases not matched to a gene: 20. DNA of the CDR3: TGTGCCAGCAGTTTGGGTCCGTGGGGTAGCGGGGGCCCCCCCAACGAGCAGTACTTC. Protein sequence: CASSLGPWGSGGPPNEQYF.

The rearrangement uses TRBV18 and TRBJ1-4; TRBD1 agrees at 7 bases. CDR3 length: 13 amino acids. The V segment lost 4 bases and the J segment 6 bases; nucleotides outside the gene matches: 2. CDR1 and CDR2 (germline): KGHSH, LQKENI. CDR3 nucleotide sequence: TGTGCCAGCTCACGCGGGACAGATGAAAAACTGTTTTTT. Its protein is CASSRGTDEKLFF.

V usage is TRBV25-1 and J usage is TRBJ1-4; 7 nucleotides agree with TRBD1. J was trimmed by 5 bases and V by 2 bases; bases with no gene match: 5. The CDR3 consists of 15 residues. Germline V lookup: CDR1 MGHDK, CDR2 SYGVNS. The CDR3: CASSEEGAGNEKLFF. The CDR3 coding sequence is TGTGCCAGCAGTGAAGAGGGGGCAGGGAATGAAAAACTGTTTTTT.

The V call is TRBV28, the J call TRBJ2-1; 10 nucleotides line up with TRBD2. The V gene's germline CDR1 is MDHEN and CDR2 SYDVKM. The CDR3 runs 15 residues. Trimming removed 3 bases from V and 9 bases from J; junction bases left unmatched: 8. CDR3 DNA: TGTGCCAGCAGTTTCGGGAGCGGGAGGGCTCGTGAGCAGTTCTTC. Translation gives CASSFGSGRAREQFF.

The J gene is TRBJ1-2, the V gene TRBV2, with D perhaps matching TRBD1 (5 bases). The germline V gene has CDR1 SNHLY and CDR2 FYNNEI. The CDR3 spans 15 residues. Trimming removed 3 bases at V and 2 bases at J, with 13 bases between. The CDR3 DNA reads TGTGCCAGCAGTGATCGGTTCTCAGGGAACTATGGCTACACCTTC. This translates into CASSDRFSGNYGYTF. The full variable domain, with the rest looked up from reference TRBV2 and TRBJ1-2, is EPEVTQTPSHQVTQMGQEVILRCVPISNHLYFYWYRQILGQKVEFLVSFYNNEISEKSEIFDDQFSVERPDGSNFTLKIRSTKLEDSAMYFCASSDRFSGNYGYTFGSGTRLTVV.

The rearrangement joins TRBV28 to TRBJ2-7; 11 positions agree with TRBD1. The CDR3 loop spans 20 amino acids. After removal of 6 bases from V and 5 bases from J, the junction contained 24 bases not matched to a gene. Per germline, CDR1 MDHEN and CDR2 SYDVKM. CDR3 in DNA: TGTGCCAGCAGAACACCGAGCTATAGGGACAGGGGGATCTTGCGGGACGAGCAGTACTTC. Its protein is CASRTPSYRDRGILRDEQYF. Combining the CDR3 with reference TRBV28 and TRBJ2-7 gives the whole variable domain DVKVTQSSRYLVKRTGEKVFLECVQDMDHENMFWYRQDPGLGLRLIYFSYDVKMKEKGDIPEGYSVSREKKERFSLILESASTNQTSMYLCASRTPSYRDRGILRDEQYFGPGTRLTVT.